The 5 T cell receptor beta chains given below trace back to one sample, sequenced in a study of regulatory T cells in long-lasting Graves disease. Documented time point: newly diagnosed GD, antithyroid drugs for less than 3 months. Following extraction of RNA from PBMCs, that RNA was used to make the TCR library. Library construction for TCR beta used iRepertoire HTBI primers and Arm-PCR of CDR3 regions. TCRdb analysed the multiplex PCR reads with MiXCR anew, one entry per CDR3 protein. The sample holds about 430,000 distinct CDR3 sequences, approximately 16% seen once. These data were also reused for a study on T cells in Graves' hyperthyroidism and ophthalmopathy.

The material was peripheral blood mononuclear cells (PBMCs), obtained at new diagnosis, from a patient treated with antithyroid drugs. The receptors shown here come from a woman in her thirties or forties with Graves disease.

This clonotype was picked up many times. The chain is built from TRBV7-9 and TRBJ2-3; D is tentatively TRBD1 or TRBD2 (5 bases each). V lost 4 bases, J lost 10 bases, and 15 bases lay in between. Germline CDR1 and CDR2: SEHNR and FQNEAQ (reference sequence). The CDR3 contains 13 residues. The CDR3 DNA reads as TGTGCCAGCAGCTATGGGGACCTAGAGGCGCAGTATTTT. Protein product: CASSYGDLEAQYF.

CDR3 bases: TGCGCCAGCAGAATAACGGACTTCAGCTCCTACGAGCAGTACTTC. This translates into CASRITDFSSYEQYF. The chain has TRBV5-1 and TRBJ2-7; D possibly corresponds to TRBD2 (5 bases). Trimming took 5 bases from V and 0 from J, leaving 15 bases between them. The CDR3 contains 15 residues. CDR1 is SGHRS and CDR2 is YFSETQ in the germline V gene.

This clonotype was picked up one time. The rearrangement joins TRBV7-3 to TRBJ1-3, with no clear D. Trimming pared 2 bases from V and 0 bases from J, leaving 11 bases between. Per the germline V gene, CDR1 is SGHTA and CDR2 is FQGTGA. The CDR3 length is 16 residues. For the CDR3, the DNA is TGTGCCAGCAGCTTAGCGGGGTGGGCCTCTGGAAACACCATATATTTT. It specifies CASSLAGWASGNTIYF.

The genes are TRBV7-9 and TRBJ2-4; TRBD1 is a possible D gene (6 bases). CDR1 and CDR2 (germline): SEHNR, FQNEAQ (reference sequence). The CDR3 runs 12 residues. Trimming removed 8 bases from V and 4 bases from J, with 9 bases in between. The CDR3 here is CASQDRKNIQYF. The CDR3, as DNA: TGTGCCAGCCAGGACAGAAAAAACATTCAGTACTTC.

This clonotype was detected a few times. This rearrangement joins TRBV9 to TRBJ2-3; D might be TRBD1 or TRBD2, each matching 5 bases. V was clipped by 3 bases and J by 0 bases, with 17 bases between them. CDR3 length: 17 residues. Germline V gives CDR1 SGDLS, CDR2 YYNGEE. CDR3: CASSGGSGTLSTDTQYF. The CDR3 nucleotides are TGTGCCAGCAGCGGGGGGTCCGGGACCCTCAGCACAGATACGCAGTATTTT.